This T cell receptor beta chain was documented in a study of shared clonotypes between healthy human individuals. Study-level information: Donors had three CD4 naive, three CD4 memory, two CD8 naive and one CD8 memory plate apiece. Overall study results and limits: What naive subsets generally showed was a larger estimated richness than memory subsets showed. For naive CD4 cells, roughly 4.8% of clonotypes were shared across a few donors. Limited genetic and exposure-history diversity came from having few donors.

The CDR3 length is 13 residues. The V gene lost 2 bases and the J gene lost 6 bases, with 11 bases spanning the gap. The germline CDR1 and CDR2 sequences are GTSNPN and SVGIG (reference sequence). This table comes from immunoSEQ multiplex PCR, and its TCRdb copy is limited to in-frame clones, with some not included. Here the sample spans roughly 2.5 million clones, around 94% being singletons. About this clone itself: Its antigen is still unknown.

The sequenced material came from naive CD4+ T cells sorted from blood. Documented subset: CD45RA+ positively selected. The sequence was obtained from a man aged 18 to 29 in good health. The chain recombines TRBV30 with TRBJ2-1, with TRBD2 as a possible D gene (5 bases). The CDR3, as DNA: TGTGCCTGGAGTCCGGGAAATAGCAATGAGCAGTTCTTC. Protein product: CAWSPGNSNEQFF.